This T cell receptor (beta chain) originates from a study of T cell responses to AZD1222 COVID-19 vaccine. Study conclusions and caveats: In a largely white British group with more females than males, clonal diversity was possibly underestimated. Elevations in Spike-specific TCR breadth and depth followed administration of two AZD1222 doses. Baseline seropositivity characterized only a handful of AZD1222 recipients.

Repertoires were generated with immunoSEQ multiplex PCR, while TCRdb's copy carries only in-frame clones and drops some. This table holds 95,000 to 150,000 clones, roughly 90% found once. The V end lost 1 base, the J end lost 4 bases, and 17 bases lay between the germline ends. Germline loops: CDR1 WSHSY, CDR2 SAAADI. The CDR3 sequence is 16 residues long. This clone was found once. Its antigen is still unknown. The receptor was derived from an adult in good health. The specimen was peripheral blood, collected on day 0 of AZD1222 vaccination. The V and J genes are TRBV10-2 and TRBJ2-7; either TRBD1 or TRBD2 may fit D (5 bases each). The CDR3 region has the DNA TGCGCCAGCAGTGAGTTGGGGGTTGGGGCTACTTACGAGCAGTACTTC. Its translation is CASSELGVGATYEQYF.